The text below deals with one TCR beta chain. Its antigen is unknown. The sample is drawn from a study of T-cell memory formation after mild COVID-19. This CDR3 comprises 13 residues. Study results and caveats: Clones that got smaller from day 15 to 85 had even CD4/CD8, while clones growing later tipped toward CD4+. Certain responding clones were present in pre-infection memory, suggesting participation of cross-reactive memory. Clones which contracted sat mainly in CM and EM if CD4+, and in EMRA if CD8+.

Sample barcodes and UMIs were carried by the TCR alpha and TCR beta cDNA libraries that 5'RACE generated with constant-segment primers. TCRdb reprocessed the 5' RACE reads via MiXCR and lists one record per CDR3 protein. The sample has approximately 480,000 distinct CDR3 sequences, about 18% seen once; the top ten hold 9% to 15%. This clonotype was sampled from an adult woman who had mild COVID-19 (a few samples of this study predate the infection). Cell type and time point are not known. The sample comprised PBMCs or a T cell subset sorted from them (not recorded which). V gene TRBV21-1 combines with J gene TRBJ2-4. TRBV21-1 is designated a pseudogene. DNA for the CDR3: TGTGCCAGCAGCAAGCTAGCCAAAAACATTCAGTACTTC. It yields the protein CASSKLAKNIQYF.